Listed here are 5 T cell receptor beta chains from one sample, sequenced in a study of blood T cells in healthy people across ages. Using a J-beta primer mix together with a sample-barcoded 5' primer, a second PCR was run for roughly 7 to 12 cycles. TCRdb ran MiXCR on the 5' RACE reads and lists one entry per CDR3 protein. Altogether about 1.4 million distinct CDR3 sequences are present, 59% being singletons, with the ten largest covering over 5%. Sequencing was done on a sample of blood. The receptor set was obtained from a man younger than 30 in good health.

V and J are TRBV20-1 and TRBJ2-4; 13 nucleotides line up with TRBD2. The DNA end is a closer match to TRBJ2-7, so the J assignment may be wrong. The germline V gene encodes CDR1 DFQATT and CDR2 SNEGSKA (reference sequence). The CDR3 runs to 15 residues. DNA of the CDR3: TGCAGTGCTCATCCGGGACTAGCGGGATTCTACGAGCAGTACTTC. This sequence encodes CSAHPGLAGFYEQYF.

This clonotype was seen a few times. J is TRBJ2-7 and V is TRBV21-1; TRBD1 reflects the table's D call only, with no check against the DNA. TRBV21-1 is assigned pseudogene status. This CDR3 has 17 amino acids. The CDR3 DNA follows: TGTGCCAGCAGTTCCAGCAGAGGAGGCGGGAGCGACTACGAGCAGTACTTC. It codes for CASSSSRGGGSDYEQYF.

CDR3 in amino acids: CASGTSGRWDTQYF. For the CDR3, the DNA is TGTGCCAGCGGCACTAGCGGGAGATGGGATACGCAGTATTTT. The J gene is TRBJ2-3, the V gene TRBV27; 11 nucleotides align to TRBD2. The germline V gene has CDR1 MNHEY and CDR2 SMNVEV (reference sequence). The V segment lost 8 bases and the J segment 6 bases; nucleotides outside the gene matches: 7. This CDR3 is 14 amino acids long.

V is TRBV7-8 and J is TRBJ2-4; D not certain. The better agreement between TRBJ2-7 and the DNA end casts doubt on the J call. This CDR3 has 13 residues. From germline, CDR1 is SGHVS and CDR2 FQNEAQ. Here the CDR3 reads CASSLPNHYEQYF. The CDR3 nucleotides read TGTGCCAGCAGCTTACCGAACCACTACGAGCAGTACTTC.

V usage is TRBV20-1 and J usage is TRBJ2-7, with TRBD2 identical over 7 bases. Germline V gene data show CDR1 as DFQATT and CDR2 as SNEGSKA (reference sequence). The ends lost 5 bases at V and 3 bases at J; junction bases unmatched: 10. This CDR3 region has 14 residues. The CDR3 bases are TGCAGTGCTGGAAGACGAGCGGGATTCTACGAGCAGTACTTC. Its protein product is CSAGRRAGFYEQYF.